Following are 10 T cell receptor beta chains from one sample sequenced in a study of blood T cell repertoires in COVID-19. Only in-frame clones appear in the TCRdb table, and some are missing; sequencing was by immunoSEQ multiplex PCR. The sample carries about 140,000 clones, under 85% recorded once. The specimen sequenced was peripheral blood. These TCRs come from a human donor in a cohort sampled during active COVID-19.

This clone has just a few counts. The chain joins TRBV11-2 to TRBJ1-1; no definite D call. This CDR3 spans 14 amino acids. Germline assignment: CDR1 SGHAT and CDR2 FQNNGV. V was clipped by 4 bases and J by 0 bases, with 9 bases between them. The DNA for the CDR3 is TGTGCCAGCAGCTCCCAGATCATGAACACTGAAGCTTTCTTT. This encodes CASSSQIMNTEAFF.

The chain combines TRBV7-9 with TRBJ1-2, with D unresolved. The CDR3 extends over 14 amino acids. Trimming cost V 3 bases and J 2 bases, with 10 bases left between them. The V gene's germline CDR1 is SEHNR and CDR2 FQNEAQ (reference sequence). The CDR3 region has the DNA TGTGCCAGCAGCTTTAACGCCAGAAACTATGGCTACACCTTC. It translates to CASSFNARNYGYTF.

The rearrangement links TRBV7-2 to TRBJ2-5; D possibly corresponds to TRBD1 (6 bases). The ends were cut back, 2 bases at V and 5 bases at J, with 18 bases in the middle. Looked up from germline, CDR1 is SGHTA and CDR2 is FQGNSA. The CDR3 has 16 amino acids. The CDR3 is CASSLRSRQGKETQYF. Here the CDR3 DNA reads TGTGCCAGCAGCTTACGCTCTAGGCAGGGGAAGGAGACCCAGTACTTC. The full variable domain, in which reference TRBV7-2 and TRBJ2-5 provide the parts outside the CDR3, is GAGVSQSPSNKVTEKGKDVELRCDPISGHTALYWYRQSLGQGLEFLIYFQGNSAPDKSGLPSDRFSAERTGGSVSTLTIQRTQQEDSAVYLCASSLRSRQGKETQYFGPGTRLLVL.

The chain's CDR3 is CASSPYSLSYEQYF. The CDR3 coding sequence is TGTGCCAGCAGCCCCTACAGCCTCTCCTACGAGCAGTACTTC. The chain uses TRBV28 and TRBJ2-7; D unresolved. The CDR3 is made up of 14 amino acids. Germline values: CDR1 MDHEN, CDR2 SYDVKM. V gave up 6 bases and J gave up 0 bases, with 12 bases separating them.

The rearrangement uses TRBV19 and TRBJ1-5; a possible D gene is TRBD1 (6 bases). Per germline, CDR1 LNHDA and CDR2 SQIVND (reference sequence). Trimming removed 5 bases from V and 6 bases from J, with 11 bases in between. The CDR3 contains 13 residues. The DNA for the CDR3 is TGTGCCAGTAGTCAGGGGCTGAGTCAGCCCCAGCATTTT. Its translation is CASSQGLSQPQHF.

The chain joins TRBV6-1 to TRBJ2-1, with 9 nucleotides matching TRBD1. The CDR3 runs 15 residues. The germline gives CDR1 MNHNS, CDR2 SASEGT. After removal of 2 bases from V and 4 bases from J, the junction contained 3 bases not matched to a gene. The CDR3 nucleotides read TGTGCCAGCAGTGAAATCGGGACAGGGTACAATGAGCAGTTCTTC. It encodes CASSEIGTGYNEQFF.

This sequence joins TRBV2 and TRBJ2-5; 7 bases are a match to TRBD1. Germline values: CDR1 SNHLY, CDR2 FYNNEI. CDR3 length: 14 amino acids. The V segment lost 6 bases and the J segment 7 bases; nucleotides outside the gene matches: 11. CDR3 sequence (DNA): TGTGCCAGCAGCGCGTCGAGGGGGCTGGCGACCCAGTACTTC. It encodes CASSASRGLATQYF.

In this sample, this clone turned up once. The V call is TRBV5-5, the J call TRBJ1-3, with a tentative D call TRBD1 (5 bases). This CDR3 is 17 amino acids long. Germline lookup yields CDR1 SGHKS and CDR2 YYEKEE (reference sequence). V was shortened by 3 bases and J by 2 bases, with 18 bases between the two germline ends. The chain's CDR3 is CASSWGRAQGAGNTIYF. CDR3 DNA sequence: TGTGCCAGCAGCTGGGGCCGGGCCCAAGGCGCTGGAAACACCATATATTTT.

This clone was picked up one time. The V gene is TRBV7-3, the J gene TRBJ2-1; the match to TRBD2 covers 9 bases. Germline V gives CDR1 SGHTA, CDR2 FQGTGA. The J segment lost 10 bases and the V segment lost 6 bases, leaving 7 bases of the junction unmatched. The CDR3 loop spans 13 amino acids. The CDR3 protein is CASSRTSAEEQFF. CDR3 nucleotides: TGTGCCAGCAGTCGGACTAGCGCAGAAGAGCAGTTCTTC.

The chain combines TRBV3-1 (or the pseudogene TRBV3-2) with TRBJ1-5, with D hard to call. Trimming stripped 1 base from V and 8 bases from J, with 12 bases between. CDR3 length equals 14 residues. CDR1 and CDR2 from the germline V gene are LGHDT and YNNKEL (reference sequence). CDR3 in amino acids: CASSQGKPDKPQHF. CDR3 bases: TGTGCCAGCAGCCAAGGAAAACCAGATAAGCCCCAGCATTTT.